These 25 T cell receptor beta chains share one sample of origin, sequenced in a study of blood T cell repertoires in COVID-19. Assay used: immunoSEQ multiplex PCR; TCRdb lists only in-frame clones, some missing. This sample has approximately 400,000 clones, with 70% to 90% found just once. Sample: PBMCs or T cells enriched from blood (not recorded which). The receptors stem from a young woman who had recovered from COVID-19.

V is TRBV9 and J is TRBJ1-2, with D possibly matching TRBD1 (6 bases). Trimming took 3 bases from V and 4 from J, leaving 10 bases between them. CDR3 length: 13 residues. Germline V gene data show CDR1 as SGDLS and CDR2 as YYNGEE. CDR3 nucleotides: TGTGCCAGCAGCGCGGGGGGCCTCTATGGCTACACCTTC. Translating it yields CASSAGGLYGYTF.

This chain connects TRBV2 to TRBJ2-3; D not resolved. The CDR3 is 16 amino acids. Germline V gene data show CDR1 as SNHLY and CDR2 as FYNNEI. Trimming took 5 bases from V and 3 from J, leaving 18 bases between them. The DNA of the CDR3 is TGTGCCAGCAGTCCCTTCCCAACTATGGAAACAGATACGCAGTATTTT. This encodes CASSPFPTMETDTQYF.

The count of this clone is one. V gene TRBV30 combines with J gene TRBJ2-3; tentative D call: TRBD2 (7 bases). The CDR3 runs 15 residues. The V gene's germline CDR1 is GTSNPN and CDR2 SVGIG (reference sequence). Trimming pared 8 bases from V and 2 bases from J, leaving 20 bases between. CDR3 in DNA: TGTGCCGGAGGGCTTGGGGGGGGCCCCACAGATACGCAGTATTTT. As protein: CAGGLGGGPTDTQYF.

The CDR3 DNA sequence: TGCGCCAGCAGCTTGGCAGGTAGCGGGACCCCCACCGGGGAGCTGTTTTTT. This translates into CASSLAGSGTPTGELFF. The chain carries TRBV5-1 and TRBJ2-2, with TRBD2 matching 8 bases. Germline CDR1 reads SGHRS; CDR2 reads YFSETQ. The ends lost 0 bases at V and 4 bases at J; junction bases unmatched: 8. The CDR3 loop spans 17 amino acids.

Regarding this clone: Within the sample, other DNA sequences also encode this same CDR3. The chain carries TRBV19 and TRBJ1-5, with D maybe TRBD1 (5 bases). CDR1 is LNHDA and CDR2 is SQIVND in the germline V gene (reference sequence). V lost 3 bases to trimming and J lost 0 bases, with 9 bases between them. The CDR3 is 15 residues long. The CDR3 loop is CASSIGQGSNQPQHF. DNA for the CDR3: TGTGCCAGTAGTATCGGCCAGGGTAGCAATCAGCCCCAGCATTTT.

The chain recombines TRBV6-2 or TRBV6-3 with TRBJ1-1, with TRBD1 as a possible D gene (6 bases). Germline V gives CDR1 MNHEY, CDR2 SVGEGT. Trimming took 1 base from V and 2 from J, leaving 8 bases between them. This CDR3 has 14 residues. CDR3 in DNA: TGTGCCAGCAGTTACTTCAGGGGAAACACTGAAGCTTTCTTT. It yields the protein CASSYFRGNTEAFF.

The chain joins TRBV12-5 to TRBJ1-2; D might be TRBD1 (6 bases). Germline lookup yields CDR1 LGHNT and CDR2 FRNRAP. The CDR3 length is 15 residues. The V and J ends lost 1 base and 4 bases respectively, with 13 bases between them. CDR3 DNA: TGTGCTAGTGGTTTGGACCGCGTAGGGGGCTATGGCTACACCTTC. Its translation: CASGLDRVGGYGYTF. Looking up the rest from reference TRBV12-5 and TRBJ1-2 gives the full variable domain: DARVTQTPRHKVTEMGQEVTMRCQPILGHNTVFWYRQTMMQGLELLAYFRNRAPLDDSGMPKDRFSAEMPDATLATLKIQPSEPRDSAVYFCASGLDRVGGYGYTFGSGTRLTVV.

The chain recombines TRBV5-6 with TRBJ1-2; possible D gene TRBD1, 5 bases. This CDR3 is 14 amino acids long. Per the germline V gene, CDR1 is SGHDT and CDR2 is YYEEEE. V was clipped by 0 bases and J by 6 bases, with 12 bases between them. The CDR3 reads CASSLGRAGHGYTF. The CDR3 DNA reads TGTGCCAGCAGCTTGGGCAGGGCTGGCCATGGCTACACCTTC.

This clone was detected once. The chain has TRBV7-3 and TRBJ1-2; D remains ambiguous. Germline values: CDR1 SGHTA, CDR2 FQGTGA. CDR3 size: 14 residues. V lost 5 bases, J lost 5 bases, and 15 bases lay in between. The CDR3 sequence is CASSISATGYGYTF. As DNA, the CDR3 is TGTGCCAGCAGCATTAGTGCTACGGGATATGGCTACACCTTC.

A single count supports this clone. V is TRBV24-1 and J is TRBJ2-2; weak D call: TRBD1 (6 bases). The CDR3 is made up of 17 amino acids. The germline V gene encodes CDR1 KGHDR and CDR2 SFDVKD. V shed 3 bases and J shed 0 bases, with 13 bases lying between them. CDR3 DNA: TGTGCCACCAGTGATACACCCGGGACAACGAACACCGGGGAGCTGTTTTTT. This translates into CATSDTPGTTNTGELFF.

The rearrangement uses TRBV5-4 and TRBJ2-7; D call uncertain. Germline loops: CDR1 SGHNT, CDR2 YYREEE (reference sequence). The CDR3 covers 14 residues. Trimming cost V 1 base and J 2 bases, with 10 bases left between them. CDR3 nucleotide sequence: TGTGCCAGCAGCTTGCCCGGTGGGCCCTACGAGCAGTACTTC. Translating it yields CASSLPGGPYEQYF.

V usage is TRBV7-9 and J usage is TRBJ1-1; 7 bases are a match to TRBD1. Germline V gene lookup returns CDR1 SEHNR and CDR2 FQNEAQ (reference sequence). J lost 0 bases, V lost 5 bases, and 6 bases had no gene match. CDR3 length: 15 amino acids. For the CDR3, the DNA is TGTGCCAGCAGCCCGACAGGGATAATGAACACTGAAGCTTTCTTT. Protein: CASSPTGIMNTEAFF.

The chain uses TRBV27 and TRBJ2-3; TRBD1 agrees at 8 bases. Germline V gives CDR1 MNHEY, CDR2 SMNVEV (reference sequence). V dropped 6 bases and J dropped 0; count of bases not matched to a gene: 5. The CDR3 spans 15 residues. The CDR3 DNA reads as TGTGCCAGCAGCGCAAGGACAGGGAGCACAGATACGCAGTATTTT. Translating gives CASSARTGSTDTQYF.

This sequence joins TRBV5-4 and TRBJ1-1; 7 positions match TRBD1. Germline trimming cut 4 bases from V and 6 bases from J; bases unmatched to any gene: 6. The CDR3 is 13 amino acids. Germline CDR1 and CDR2: SGHNT and YYREEE (reference sequence). The CDR3 sequence is CASSTTGRSEAFF. The CDR3 region has the DNA TGTGCCAGCAGCACGACAGGGCGGTCTGAAGCTTTCTTT.

The CDR3 is CASSYSDRFHAEAFF. Here the CDR3 DNA reads TGTGCCAGCAGTTACTCCGACAGGTTCCACGCTGAAGCTTTCTTT. The chain employs TRBV6-6 and TRBJ1-1; possible D gene TRBD1, 6 bases. Trimming removed 0 bases from V and 6 bases from J, with 14 bases in between. CDR3 length equals 15 residues. The V gene's germline CDR1 is MNHNY and CDR2 SVGAGI (reference sequence).

The rearrangement joins TRBV5-6 to TRBJ2-7; TRBD1 matches at 7 bases. Trimming removed 0 bases from V and 1 base from J; junction bases left unmatched: 4. Germline CDR1 SGHDT, CDR2 YYEEEE. The CDR3 sequence is 15 residues long. The CDR3 region is CASSLVDRDSYEQYF. The CDR3 coding sequence is TGTGCCAGCAGCTTGGTCGACAGGGATTCCTACGAGCAGTACTTC.

The chain carries TRBV6-5 and TRBJ1-1; D possibly corresponds to TRBD1 (6 bases). Between the trimmed V and J ends, which lost 6 bases and 0 bases, there was a span of 14 bases. The germline V gene encodes CDR1 MNHEY and CDR2 SVGAGI. CDR3 size: 15 residues. The CDR3 is CASRRDRTVNTEAFF. The DNA of the CDR3 is TGTGCCAGCAGGAGGGATCGGACAGTGAACACTGAAGCTTTCTTT.

The sample holds one count of this clone. Other DNA sequences in the same sample also yield this CDR3. The chain carries TRBV30 and TRBJ1-5; 8 positions agree with TRBD1. Germline values: CDR1 GTSNPN, CDR2 SVGIG (reference sequence). Trimming cost V 0 bases and J 7 bases; bases outside gene matches: 2. This CDR3 spans 13 amino acids. The CDR3 loop is CAWSVQGDQPQHF. CDR3 DNA: TGTGCCTGGAGTGTACAGGGGGACCAGCCCCAGCATTTT.

The chain carries TRBV12-3 or TRBV12-4 and TRBJ2-7; no clear D gene. The V gene lost 2 bases and the J gene lost 2 bases, with 7 bases spanning the gap. This CDR3 is 13 amino acids long. CDR3 residues: CASSLLPAYEQYF. The DNA for the CDR3 is TGTGCCAGCAGTTTACTGCCAGCCTACGAGCAGTACTTC.

V is TRBV28 and J is TRBJ1-1, with D perhaps matching TRBD1 (5 bases). The CDR3 consists of 15 residues. Germline CDR1 MDHEN, CDR2 SYDVKM. V was trimmed by 7 bases and J by 1 base, leaving 16 bases between them. The DNA of the CDR3 is TGTGCCAGCAAACGGACGCAGGGCAGGAACACTGAAGCTTTCTTT. Translating gives CASKRTQGRNTEAFF.

CDR3 sequence (DNA): TGTGCCAGCAGGACGGCCGGGACAGGGTTGAACACTGAAGCTTTCTTT. It translates to CASRTAGTGLNTEAFF. This chain uses TRBV5-4 with TRBJ1-1, with 9 bases aligning to TRBD1. Germline-derived CDR1 and CDR2 are SGHNT and YYREEE (reference sequence). This CDR3 spans 16 amino acids. V shed 5 bases, J shed 0 bases, and the junction held 8 bases outside the gene matches.

J is TRBJ2-5 and V is TRBV27; 7 bases line up with TRBD2. Germline V lookup: CDR1 MNHEY, CDR2 SMNVEV (reference sequence). CDR3 length: 14 amino acids. The V and J ends lost 2 bases and 5 bases, in that order; junction bases with no gene match: 5. This CDR3 reads CASSLVDGRETQYF. The DNA for the CDR3 is TGTGCCAGCAGTTTAGTAGACGGGAGGGAGACCCAGTACTTC.

The chain employs TRBV28 and TRBJ2-1; 8 nucleotides agree with TRBD2. Germline lookup yields CDR1 MDHEN and CDR2 SYDVKM. The J segment lost 0 bases and the V segment lost 2 bases, leaving 3 bases of the junction unmatched. CDR3 length: 16 amino acids. CDR3 nucleotide sequence: TGTGCCAGCAGTTTAGGGACTAGGAGCTCCTACAATGAGCAGTTCTTC. Protein product: CASSLGTRSSYNEQFF.

This clone was seen a handful of times. The chain couples TRBV9 to TRBJ1-5, with a possible D match to TRBD1 (6 bases). Germline V gene sequence: CDR1 SGDLS, CDR2 YYNGEE. The CDR3 length is 14 residues. Trimming shortened V by 0 bases and J by 6 bases, and 10 bases separated the two germline ends. CDR3 residues: CASSVGTVGQPQHF. CDR3 nucleotides: TGTGCCAGCAGCGTAGGGACAGTAGGTCAGCCCCAGCATTTT.

The rearrangement joins TRBV7-2 to TRBJ1-2; perhaps TRBD1 as D (6 bases). The CDR3 totals 14 residues. The germline V gene has CDR1 SGHTA and CDR2 FQGNSA. Between the trimmed V and J ends, which lost 0 bases and 4 bases, there was a span of 9 bases. This chain's CDR3 is CASSLARTVYGYTF. CDR3 nucleotide sequence: TGTGCCAGCAGCTTAGCTAGGACAGTCTATGGCTACACCTTC.